This T cell receptor (beta chain) was recovered during a study of blood T cell repertoires in COVID-19. At the level of the study: From the United States, Italy and Spain came samples of acute and convalescent COVID-19. The cDNA or gDNA used as material had been derived from T cells, B-cell-depleted T cells, or PBMCs.

Sequencing was performed with immunoSEQ multiplex PCR; in TCRdb, only in-frame clones are kept and a portion is missing. The table has some 300,000 clones, roughly 91% seen once. The CDR3 covers 12 residues. The study drew participants aged roughly 18 to 89 years from 20 to 30 US areas. The sequence derives from a woman aged 45-60 years who had been exposed to COVID-19. The V gene is TRBV12-3 or TRBV12-4, the J gene TRBJ1-2, with TRBD1 as a possible D gene (6 bases). Sample: PBMCs or T cells enriched from blood (not recorded which). DNA for the CDR3: TGTGCAGAGGGGGTTTGGGGCTATGGCTACACCTTC. Protein product: CAEGVWGYGYTF.